Listed here are 20 T cell receptor beta chains from one sample, sequenced in a study of CD8 T cells in ankylosing spondylitis. TCRdb used MiXCR to reprocess the 5' RACE reads, holding one entry per CDR3 protein. The sample lists some 250,000 distinct CDR3 sequences; 7.5% to 9% were seen once. Sample: blood, either unsorted or a sorted T cell fraction (not recorded which). The source is a male donor with ankylosing spondylitis or in good health (not recorded which).

V is TRBV7-3 and J is TRBJ1-1, with D perhaps TRBD1 (5 bases). CDR3 length: 16 residues. CDR1 is SGHTA and CDR2 is FQGTGA in the germline V gene. Trimming stripped 2 bases from V and 0 bases from J, with 13 bases between. In DNA form, the CDR3 reads TGTGCCAGCAGCTTACTAAGGGGACCACTGAACACTGAAGCTTTCTTT. It specifies CASSLLRGPLNTEAFF. Filled out from reference TRBV7-3 and TRBJ1-1, the complete variable domain reads GAGVSQTPSNKVTEKGKYVELRCDPISGHTALYWYRQSLGQGPEFLIYFQGTGAADDSGLPNDRFFAVRPEGSVSTLKIQRTERGDSAVYLCASSLLRGPLNTEAFFGQGTRLTVV.

This clonotype was counted many times. The chain carries TRBV7-2 and TRBJ2-1; possibly TRBD2 for D (6 bases). CDR1 and CDR2 from the germline V gene are SGHTA and FQGNSA. The CDR3 contains 15 residues. V lost 1 base and J 6 bases, leaving 13 bases between the germline ends. The CDR3 reads CASSLGRGDLNEQFF. As DNA, the CDR3 is TGTGCCAGCAGCTTAGGGCGGGGCGATCTCAATGAGCAGTTCTTC.

This clonotype was detected many times. J is TRBJ2-5 and V is TRBV5-1; a weak D match, TRBD1 (5 bases). The V end lost 5 bases, the J end lost 2 bases, and 10 bases lay between the germline ends. CDR3 size: 13 residues. The V gene's germline CDR1 is SGHRS and CDR2 YFSETQ. The DNA of the CDR3 is TGCGCCAGCAGAAAGGGGCTACAAGAGACCCAGTACTTC. The encoded protein is CASRKGLQETQYF.

This clonotype was seen a few times. At one end, the junction sequence differs from germline, possibly due to a read error. The rearrangement uses TRBV29-1 and TRBJ2-7; tentatively, D is TRBD1 (5 bases). Germline-derived CDR1 and CDR2 are SQVTM and ANQGSEA. The CDR3 contains 12 residues. The chain's CDR3 is CSVEAGNYEQYF. Written as DNA, the CDR3 is TGCAGCGTAGAAGCAGGGAACTACGAGCAGTACTTC.

The V and J genes are TRBV7-9 and TRBJ2-3; no definite D call. The CDR3 has 12 residues. The V end lost 6 bases, the J end lost 6 bases, and 10 bases lay between the germline ends. Germline loops: CDR1 SEHNR, CDR2 FQNEAQ (reference sequence). For the CDR3, the DNA is TGTGCCAGCAGGCCGGCCAGGGATACGCAGTATTTT. This sequence encodes CASRPARDTQYF.

This clonotype occurred many times. The chain is built from TRBV7-2 and TRBJ1-3, with D unresolved. The CDR3 length is 13 residues. V dropped 3 bases and J dropped 4 bases, with 7 bases sitting between them. Germline-derived CDR1 and CDR2 are SGHTA and FQGNSA. For the CDR3, the DNA is TGTGCCAGCAGCTTTTATACAGGAAACACCATATATTTT. Amino acid sequence: CASSFYTGNTIYF.

Ten or more counts support this clonotype. The V and J genes are TRBV5-5 and TRBJ1-2; possibly TRBD1 for D (5 bases). CDR1 and CDR2 from the germline V gene are SGHKS and YYEKEE (reference sequence). The V end lost 4 bases, the J end lost 2 bases, and 15 bases lay between the germline ends. The CDR3 contains 15 residues. The chain's CDR3 is CASSRNGGGNYGYTF. The CDR3 nucleotides are TGTGCCAGCAGCCGAAATGGCGGGGGGAACTATGGCTACACCTTC.

This clonotype has a count of ten or more. The chain uses TRBV5-1 and TRBJ2-1; TRBD2 is a possible D gene (6 bases). The CDR3 runs to 15 residues. The V gene's germline CDR1 is SGHRS and CDR2 YFSETQ. The germline V and J ends were trimmed by 3 bases and 0 bases, with 10 bases remaining between them. The CDR3 protein is CASSSGGNSYNEQFF. In DNA form, the CDR3 reads TGCGCCAGCAGCTCTGGGGGGAACTCCTACAATGAGCAGTTCTTC.

Of note for this clonotype: The junction shows a germline mismatch at one end, possibly a read error. The chain joins TRBV7-9 to TRBJ1-2, with 8 bases lining up with TRBD1. The CDR3 has 15 residues. Germline loops: CDR1 SEHNR, CDR2 FQNEAQ (reference sequence). The CDR3 coding sequence is TGTGCCGGCAGTACCGGACAGGGCGGAGACTATGGCTACACCTTC. Its protein product is CAGSTGQGGDYGYTF.

The chain employs TRBV11-2 and TRBJ2-6, with D possibly matching TRBD2 (5 bases). The CDR3 runs 12 residues. Per germline, CDR1 SGHAT and CDR2 FQNNGV. The germline V and J ends were trimmed by 5 bases and 9 bases, with 8 bases remaining between them. The CDR3 nucleotides are TGTGCCAGCAGCCCCCGGGGCAACGTCCTGACTTTC. Its protein product is CASSPRGNVLTF.

Ten or more counts support this clonotype. CDR3 sequence: CASSLQGDQPQHF. Here the CDR3 DNA reads TGTGCCAGCAGCTTACAGGGGGACCAGCCCCAGCATTTT. This chain links TRBV7-2 with TRBJ1-5, with TRBD1 matching over 7 bases. Germline values: CDR1 SGHTA, CDR2 FQGNSA. The CDR3 sequence is 13 residues long. Trimming removed 2 bases from V and 7 bases from J; junction bases left unmatched: 2.

This clonotype was counted ten times or more. The rearrangement uses TRBV20-1 and TRBJ2-3, with a possible D match to TRBD1 (5 bases). The V end lost 4 bases, the J end lost 1 base, and 12 bases lay between the germline ends. This CDR3 is 14 amino acids long. Germline lookup yields CDR1 DFQATT and CDR2 SNEGSKA (reference sequence). Here the CDR3 DNA reads TGCAGTGCTAATCAGGGATTACGCACAGATACGCAGTATTTT. As protein: CSANQGLRTDTQYF.

This clonotype was seen at least ten times. V is TRBV12-3 or TRBV12-4 and J is TRBJ1-1; no firm D call. Trimming took off 7 bases at V and 7 bases at J, with 16 bases between the two ends. The CDR3 covers 13 residues. In nucleotides, the CDR3 is TGTGCCAGCACTTTGGGGTCGGGAGGTGAAGCTTTCTTT. Translated: CASTLGSGGEAFF.

This clonotype was observed at least ten times. This chain joins TRBV20-1 and TRBJ2-1; D is unclear. This CDR3 is 12 amino acids long. Germline CDR1 and CDR2: DFQATT and SNEGSKA (reference sequence). V was shortened by 3 bases and J by 4 bases, with 7 bases between the two germline ends. Here the CDR3 reads CSASSGYNEQFF. CDR3 nucleotides: TGCAGTGCTAGTTCCGGATACAATGAGCAGTTCTTC.

This clonotype showed up many times. The chain recombines TRBV7-3 with TRBJ2-3; D is unresolved. CDR1 is SGHTA, CDR2 FQGTGA, per germline. The CDR3 totals 13 residues. Trimming shortened V by 3 bases and J by 4 bases, and 8 bases separated the two germline ends. The CDR3 region has the DNA TGTGCCAGCAGCTTCACCTATGCAGATACGCAGTATTTT. Its protein is CASSFTYADTQYF.

Ten or more counts support this clonotype. The chain joins TRBV12-3 or TRBV12-4 to TRBJ2-2; D gene ambiguous. This CDR3 is built from 17 residues. With 0 bases removed from V and 1 base from J, the gap between germline ends came to 12 bases. The CDR3 DNA is TGTGCCAGCAGTTTAGCGGGTGGCCTAAAGAACACCGGGGAGCTGTTTTTT. Its protein is CASSLAGGLKNTGELFF.

This clonotype was found a few times. V usage is TRBV6-1 and J usage is TRBJ2-7; 8 positions match TRBD2. CDR3 length equals 14 residues. V lost 3 bases, J lost 5 bases, and 6 bases stayed unmatched. Germline lookup yields CDR1 MNHNS and CDR2 SASEGT. CDR3 DNA: TGTGCCAGCAGTGAGAAGCGGGGGATCCACGAGCAGTACTTC. Translated: CASSEKRGIHEQYF.

This clonotype was counted ten times or more. The V gene is TRBV12-3 or TRBV12-4, the J gene TRBJ1-2; no reliable D call. V lost 3 bases and J lost 7, with 12 bases in between. This CDR3 is built from 13 residues. The CDR3 bases are TGTGCCAGCAGTTTCGAGTCTAACCGTGGCTACACCTTC. It codes for CASSFESNRGYTF.

The gene calls are TRBV12-3 or TRBV12-4 and TRBJ2-5; TRBD1 matches 10 bases. The V and J ends lost 3 bases and 5 bases, in that order; junction bases with no gene match: 18. This CDR3 comprises 19 residues. The CDR3 nucleotides are TGTGCCAGCAGTTTCACCCGTCCCGGGACAGGGGACGGGATGGAGACCCAGTACTTC. This codes for CASSFTRPGTGDGMETQYF.

In this sample, this clonotype turned up a few times. The chain employs TRBV27 and TRBJ2-5, with D possibly matching TRBD1 (5 bases). V was pared by 4 bases and J by 5 bases, with 11 bases between. CDR3 length: 13 amino acids. The germline gives CDR1 MNHEY, CDR2 SMNVEV (reference sequence). The CDR3 DNA is TGTGCCAGCAGTTCACAGGAACGGGAGACCCAGTACTTC. It codes for CASSSQERETQYF.